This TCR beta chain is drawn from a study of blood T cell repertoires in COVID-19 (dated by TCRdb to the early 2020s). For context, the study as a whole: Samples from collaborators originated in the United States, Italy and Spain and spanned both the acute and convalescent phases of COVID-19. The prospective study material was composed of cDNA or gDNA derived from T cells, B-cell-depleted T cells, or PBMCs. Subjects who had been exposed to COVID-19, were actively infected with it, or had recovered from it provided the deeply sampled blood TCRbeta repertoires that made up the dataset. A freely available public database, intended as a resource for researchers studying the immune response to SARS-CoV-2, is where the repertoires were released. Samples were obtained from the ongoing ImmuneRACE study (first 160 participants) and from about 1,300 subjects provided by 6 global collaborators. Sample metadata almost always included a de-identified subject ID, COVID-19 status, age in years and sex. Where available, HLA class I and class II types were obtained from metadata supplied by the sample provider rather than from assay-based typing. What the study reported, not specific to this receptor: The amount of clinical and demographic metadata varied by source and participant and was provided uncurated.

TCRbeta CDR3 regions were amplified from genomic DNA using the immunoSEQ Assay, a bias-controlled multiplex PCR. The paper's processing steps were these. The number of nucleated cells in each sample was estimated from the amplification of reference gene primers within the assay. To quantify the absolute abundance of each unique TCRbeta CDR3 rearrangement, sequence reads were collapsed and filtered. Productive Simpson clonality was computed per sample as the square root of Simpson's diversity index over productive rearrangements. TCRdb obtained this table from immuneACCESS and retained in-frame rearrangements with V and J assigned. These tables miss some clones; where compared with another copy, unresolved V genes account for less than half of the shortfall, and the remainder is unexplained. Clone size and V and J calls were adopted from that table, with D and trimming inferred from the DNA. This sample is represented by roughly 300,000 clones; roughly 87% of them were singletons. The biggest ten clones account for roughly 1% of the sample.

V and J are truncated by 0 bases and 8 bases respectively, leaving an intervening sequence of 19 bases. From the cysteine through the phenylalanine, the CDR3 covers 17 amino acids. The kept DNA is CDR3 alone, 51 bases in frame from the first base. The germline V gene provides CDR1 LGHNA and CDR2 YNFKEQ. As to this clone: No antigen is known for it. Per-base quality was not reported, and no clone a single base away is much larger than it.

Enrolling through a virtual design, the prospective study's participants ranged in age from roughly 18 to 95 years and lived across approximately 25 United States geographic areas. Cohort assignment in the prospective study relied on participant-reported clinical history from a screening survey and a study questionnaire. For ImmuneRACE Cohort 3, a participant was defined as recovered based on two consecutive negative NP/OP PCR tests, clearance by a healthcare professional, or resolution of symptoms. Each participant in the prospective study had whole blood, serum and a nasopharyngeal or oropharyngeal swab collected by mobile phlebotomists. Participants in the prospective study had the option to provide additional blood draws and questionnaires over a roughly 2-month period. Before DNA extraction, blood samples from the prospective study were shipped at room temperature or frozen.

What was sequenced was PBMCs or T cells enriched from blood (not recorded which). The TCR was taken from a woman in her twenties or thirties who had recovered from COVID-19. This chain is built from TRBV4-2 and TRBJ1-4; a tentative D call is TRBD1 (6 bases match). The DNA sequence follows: TGTGCCAGCAGCCAAGATTTAGTGGCAGGGGTTCGCGAAAAACTGTTTTTT. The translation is CASSQDLVAGVREKLFF.